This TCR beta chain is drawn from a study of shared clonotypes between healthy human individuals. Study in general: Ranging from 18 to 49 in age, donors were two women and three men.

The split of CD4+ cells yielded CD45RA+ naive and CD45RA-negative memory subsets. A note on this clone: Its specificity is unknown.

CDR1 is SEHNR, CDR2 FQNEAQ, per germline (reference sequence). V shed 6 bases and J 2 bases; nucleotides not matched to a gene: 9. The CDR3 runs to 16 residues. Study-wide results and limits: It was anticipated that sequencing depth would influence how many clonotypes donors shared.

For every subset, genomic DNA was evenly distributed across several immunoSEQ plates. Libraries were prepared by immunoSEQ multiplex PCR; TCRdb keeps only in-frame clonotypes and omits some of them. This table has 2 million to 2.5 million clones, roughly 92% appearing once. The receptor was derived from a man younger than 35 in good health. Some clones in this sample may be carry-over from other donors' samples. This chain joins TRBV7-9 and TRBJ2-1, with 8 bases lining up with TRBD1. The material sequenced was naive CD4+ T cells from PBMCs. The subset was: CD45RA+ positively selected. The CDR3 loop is CASRSTGTGTYNEQFF. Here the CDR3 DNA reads TGTGCCAGCAGATCAACCGGGACAGGTACCTACAATGAGCAGTTCTTC.